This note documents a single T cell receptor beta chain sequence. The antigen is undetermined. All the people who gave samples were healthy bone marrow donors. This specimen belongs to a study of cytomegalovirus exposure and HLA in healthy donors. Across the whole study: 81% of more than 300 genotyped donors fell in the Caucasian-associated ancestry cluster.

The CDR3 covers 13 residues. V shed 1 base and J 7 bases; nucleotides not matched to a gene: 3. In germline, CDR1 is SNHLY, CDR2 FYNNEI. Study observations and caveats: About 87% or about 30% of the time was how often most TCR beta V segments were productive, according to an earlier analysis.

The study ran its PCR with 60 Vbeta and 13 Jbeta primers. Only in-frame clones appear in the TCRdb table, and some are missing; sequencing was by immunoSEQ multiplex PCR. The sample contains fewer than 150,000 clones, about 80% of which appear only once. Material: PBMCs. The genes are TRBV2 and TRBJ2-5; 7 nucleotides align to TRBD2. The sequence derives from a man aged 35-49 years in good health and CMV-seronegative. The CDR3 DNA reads TGTGCCAGCAGTGAAGAGGGCGGGGGGACCCAGTACTTC. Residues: CASSEEGGGTQYF.